This note documents a single TCR beta chain sequence. Antigen specificity is unknown. This sample stems from a study of T cell responses to AZD1222 COVID-19 vaccine. This table comes from immunoSEQ multiplex PCR, and its TCRdb copy is limited to in-frame clones, with some not included. The sample carries 120,000 or so clones, around 87% recorded once. Points from the study as a whole: All repertoire sampling was performed exclusively after the peak T cell response. Just 5 to 7 AZD1222 recipients tested seropositive at baseline. Dominant at 160-218 and 743-854, vaccine-associated CD4 TCRs also spanned spike.

J was trimmed by 2 bases and V by 3 bases; bases with no gene match: 4. The CDR3 loop spans 15 amino acids. Germline V gene data show CDR1 as LGHNA and CDR2 as YSLEER. This sample comprised peripheral blood, obtained on day 0 of AZD1222 vaccination. This TCR derives from an adult in good health. This chain links TRBV4-3 with TRBJ2-7, with 10 bases lining up with TRBD2. CDR3 loop: CASSQSSGGTYEQYF. Here the CDR3 DNA reads TGCGCCAGCAGCCAGTCTAGCGGGGGTACCTACGAGCAGTACTTC.